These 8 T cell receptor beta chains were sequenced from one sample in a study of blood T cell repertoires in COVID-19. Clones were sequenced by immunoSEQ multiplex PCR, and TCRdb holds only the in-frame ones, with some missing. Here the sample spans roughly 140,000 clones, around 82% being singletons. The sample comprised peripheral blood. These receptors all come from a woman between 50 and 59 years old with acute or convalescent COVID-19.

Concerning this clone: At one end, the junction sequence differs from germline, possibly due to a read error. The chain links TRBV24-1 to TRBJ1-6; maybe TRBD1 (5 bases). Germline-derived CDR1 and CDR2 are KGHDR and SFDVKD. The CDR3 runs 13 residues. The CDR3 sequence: CATRQDDNSPPHF. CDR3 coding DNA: TGTGCCACCAGACAGGACGATAATTCACCCCCCCACTTT.

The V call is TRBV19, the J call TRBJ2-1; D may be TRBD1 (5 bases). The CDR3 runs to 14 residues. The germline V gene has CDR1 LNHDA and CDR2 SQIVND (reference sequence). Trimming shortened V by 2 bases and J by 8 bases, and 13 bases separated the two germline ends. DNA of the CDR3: TGTGCCAGTAGTATAACGTATAAAGGGGATGAGCAGTTCTTC. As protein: CASSITYKGDEQFF.

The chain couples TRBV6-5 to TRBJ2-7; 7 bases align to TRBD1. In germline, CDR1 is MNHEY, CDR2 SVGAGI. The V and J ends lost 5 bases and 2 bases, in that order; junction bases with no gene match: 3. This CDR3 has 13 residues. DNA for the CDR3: TGTGCCAGCAGTACGGGACAGACCTACGAGCAGTACTTC. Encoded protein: CASSTGQTYEQYF.

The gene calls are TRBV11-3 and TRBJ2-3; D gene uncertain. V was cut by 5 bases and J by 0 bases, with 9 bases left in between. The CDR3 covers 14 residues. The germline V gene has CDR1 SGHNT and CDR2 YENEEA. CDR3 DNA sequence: TGTGCCAGCAGCGACACACAGAGCACAGATACGCAGTATTTT. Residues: CASSDTQSTDTQYF.

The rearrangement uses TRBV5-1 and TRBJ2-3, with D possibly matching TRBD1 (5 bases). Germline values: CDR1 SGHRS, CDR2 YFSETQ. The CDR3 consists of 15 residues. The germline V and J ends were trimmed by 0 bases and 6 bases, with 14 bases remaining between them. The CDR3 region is CASSLGTITSDTQYF. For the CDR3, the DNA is TGCGCCAGCAGCTTGGGGACAATCACCAGCGATACGCAGTATTTT.

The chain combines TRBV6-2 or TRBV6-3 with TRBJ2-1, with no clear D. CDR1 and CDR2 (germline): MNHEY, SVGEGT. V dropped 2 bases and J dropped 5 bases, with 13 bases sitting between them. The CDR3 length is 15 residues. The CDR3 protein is CASSYLLSPNNEQFF. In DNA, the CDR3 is TGTGCCAGCAGTTACCTCCTGAGTCCGAACAATGAGCAGTTCTTC.

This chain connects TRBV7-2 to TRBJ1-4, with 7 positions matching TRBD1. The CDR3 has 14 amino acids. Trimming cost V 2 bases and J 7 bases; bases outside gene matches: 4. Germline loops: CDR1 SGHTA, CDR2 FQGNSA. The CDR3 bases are TGTGCCAGCAGCTTATACCAGGGGGGTGAAAAACTGTTTTTT. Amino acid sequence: CASSLYQGGEKLFF.

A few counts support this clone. CDR3 sequence reads: CASNPGTGAYEQYF. The CDR3 nucleotides are TGTGCCAGCAACCCGGGGACAGGGGCCTACGAGCAGTACTTC. The J gene is TRBJ2-7, the V gene TRBV19, with 10 bases lining up with TRBD1. This CDR3 is built from 14 residues. With 9 bases clipped from V and 2 bases from J, the junction kept 7 bases outside the gene matches. The germline gives CDR1 LNHDA, CDR2 SQIVND (reference sequence).